This TCR beta chain was captured in a study of CD8 T cells in Susac syndrome. Trimming cost V 4 bases and J 0 bases, with 7 bases left between them. The CDR3 sequence is 14 residues long. Per the germline V gene, CDR1 is ENHRY and CDR2 is SYGVKD. FACS was used to enrich TEMRA cells, whereas the CD8+ and CD4+ T cells were obtained by negative isolation. Random hexamers were used to reverse transcribe about 0.5 to 1 ug of RNA. From the immunoSEQ multiplex PCR reads, TCRdb called clonotypes with MiXCR, one entry per CDR3 protein. The sample has around 280,000 distinct CDR3 sequences, roughly 84% seen once; the top ten hold 0.11%.

This clonotype was sampled from a human donor with multiple sclerosis. Sequencing was performed on CD8+ T cells from PBMCs. The chain recombines TRBV10-3 with TRBJ1-5, with no clear D. The CDR3 protein is CAISAPDSNQPQHF. The CDR3 DNA reads as TGTGCCATCAGTGCACCGGATAGCAATCAGCCCCAGCATTTT.